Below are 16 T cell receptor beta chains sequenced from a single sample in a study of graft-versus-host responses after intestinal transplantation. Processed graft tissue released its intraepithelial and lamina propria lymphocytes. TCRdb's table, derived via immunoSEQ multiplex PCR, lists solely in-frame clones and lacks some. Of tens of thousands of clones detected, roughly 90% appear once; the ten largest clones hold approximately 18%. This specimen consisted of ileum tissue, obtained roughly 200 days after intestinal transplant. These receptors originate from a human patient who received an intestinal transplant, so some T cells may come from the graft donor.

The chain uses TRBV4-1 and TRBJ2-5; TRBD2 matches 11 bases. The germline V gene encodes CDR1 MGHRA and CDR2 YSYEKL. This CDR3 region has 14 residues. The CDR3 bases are TGCGCTAGATTTAGCGGGGGGGCCCTCGAGACCCAGTACTTC. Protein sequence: CARFSGGALETQYF.

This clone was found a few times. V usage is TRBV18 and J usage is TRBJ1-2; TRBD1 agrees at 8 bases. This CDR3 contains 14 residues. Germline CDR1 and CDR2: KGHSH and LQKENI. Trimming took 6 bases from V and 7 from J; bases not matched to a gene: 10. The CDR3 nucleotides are TGTGCCAGCTCGTCCGGGACAGGTGATCGTGGCTACACCTTC. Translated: CASSSGTGDRGYTF.

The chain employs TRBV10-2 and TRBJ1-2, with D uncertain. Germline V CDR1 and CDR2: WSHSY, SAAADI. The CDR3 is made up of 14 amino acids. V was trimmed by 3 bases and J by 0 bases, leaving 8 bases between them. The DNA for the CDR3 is TGCGCCAGCAGTGAATGGGCAGCTAACTATGGCTACACCTTC. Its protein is CASSEWAANYGYTF.

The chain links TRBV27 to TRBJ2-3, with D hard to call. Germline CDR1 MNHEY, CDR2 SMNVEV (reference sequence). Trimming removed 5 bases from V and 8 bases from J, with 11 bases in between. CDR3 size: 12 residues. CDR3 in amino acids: CASSTEPGTQYF. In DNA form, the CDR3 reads TGTGCCAGCAGTACAGAACCAGGTACGCAGTATTTT.

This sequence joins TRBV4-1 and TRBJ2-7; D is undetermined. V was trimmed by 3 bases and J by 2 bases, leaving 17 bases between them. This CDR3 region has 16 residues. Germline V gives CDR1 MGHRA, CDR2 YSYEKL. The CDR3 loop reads CASSQSVWGRTYEQYF. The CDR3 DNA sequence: TGCGCCAGCAGCCAGAGCGTCTGGGGTCGAACCTACGAGCAGTACTTC.

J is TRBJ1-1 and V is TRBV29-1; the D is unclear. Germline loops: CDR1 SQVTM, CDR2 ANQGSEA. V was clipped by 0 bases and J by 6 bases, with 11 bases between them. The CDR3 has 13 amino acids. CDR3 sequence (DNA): TGCAGCGTTGAAGATCTATGGACGGCTGAAGCTTTCTTT. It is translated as CSVEDLWTAEAFF.

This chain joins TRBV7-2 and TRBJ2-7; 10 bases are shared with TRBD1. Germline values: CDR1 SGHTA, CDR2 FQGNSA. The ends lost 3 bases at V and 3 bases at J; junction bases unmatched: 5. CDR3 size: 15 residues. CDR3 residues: CASSFGTGVDYEQYF. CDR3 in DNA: TGTGCCAGCAGCTTCGGGACAGGGGTTGACTACGAGCAGTACTTC. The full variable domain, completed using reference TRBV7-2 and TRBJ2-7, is GAGVSQSPSNKVTEKGKDVELRCDPISGHTALYWYRQSLGQGLEFLIYFQGNSAPDKSGLPSDRFSAERTGGSVSTLTIQRTQQEDSAVYLCASSFGTGVDYEQYFGPGTRLTVT.

As DNA, the CDR3 is TGTGCCAGCAGCTTAGAAGACTCCTACGAGCAGTACTTC. Encoded protein: CASSLEDSYEQYF. The V gene is TRBV5-5, the J gene TRBJ2-7; D ambiguous. The V end was cut by 2 bases, the J end by 0 bases, with 6 bases between. This CDR3 has 13 amino acids. Germline-derived CDR1 and CDR2 are SGHKS and YYEKEE (reference sequence).

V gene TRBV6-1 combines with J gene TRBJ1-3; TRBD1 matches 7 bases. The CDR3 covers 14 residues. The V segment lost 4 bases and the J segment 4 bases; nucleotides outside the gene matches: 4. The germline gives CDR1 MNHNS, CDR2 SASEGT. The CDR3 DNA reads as TGTGCCAGCAGTGCAAACAGGGGAGGAAACACCATATATTTT. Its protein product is CASSANRGGNTIYF.

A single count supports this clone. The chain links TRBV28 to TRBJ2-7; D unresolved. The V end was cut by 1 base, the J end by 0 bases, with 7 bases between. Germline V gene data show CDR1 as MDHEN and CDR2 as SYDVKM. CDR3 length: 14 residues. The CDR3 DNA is TGTGCCAGCAGTTTATCCTGGGGCTCCTACGAGCAGTACTTC. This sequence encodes CASSLSWGSYEQYF.

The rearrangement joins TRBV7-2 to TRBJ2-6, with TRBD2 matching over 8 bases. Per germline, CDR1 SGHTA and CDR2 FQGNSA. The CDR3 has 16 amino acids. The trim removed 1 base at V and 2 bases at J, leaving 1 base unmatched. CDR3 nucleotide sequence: TGTGCCAGCAGCTTAGGGGGACTAGCTGGGGCCAACGTCCTGACTTTC. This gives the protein CASSLGGLAGANVLTF.

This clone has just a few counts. The CDR3 DNA is TGCGCCAGCAGCCAAGATTGGGGACCAGGGGGCAATCAGCCCCAGCATTTT. Encoded protein: CASSQDWGPGGNQPQHF. V gene TRBV4-1 combines with J gene TRBJ1-5, with D possibly being TRBD1 (6 bases). The CDR3 consists of 17 residues. Trimming cost V 0 bases and J 2 bases, with 14 bases left between them. Germline CDR1 and CDR2: MGHRA and YSYEKL.

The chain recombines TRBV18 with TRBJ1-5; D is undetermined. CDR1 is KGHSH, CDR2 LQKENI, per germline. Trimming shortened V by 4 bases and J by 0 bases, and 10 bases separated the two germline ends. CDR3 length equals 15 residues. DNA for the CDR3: TGTGCCAGCTCACGGTGGGGTGATAGCAATCAGCCCCAGCATTTT. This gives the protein CASSRWGDSNQPQHF.

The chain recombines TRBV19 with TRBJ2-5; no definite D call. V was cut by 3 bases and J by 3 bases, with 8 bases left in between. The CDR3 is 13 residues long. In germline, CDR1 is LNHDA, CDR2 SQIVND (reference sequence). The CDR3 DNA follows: TGTGCCAGTAGTATTATGGTGGAAGAGACCCAGTACTTC. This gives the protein CASSIMVEETQYF.

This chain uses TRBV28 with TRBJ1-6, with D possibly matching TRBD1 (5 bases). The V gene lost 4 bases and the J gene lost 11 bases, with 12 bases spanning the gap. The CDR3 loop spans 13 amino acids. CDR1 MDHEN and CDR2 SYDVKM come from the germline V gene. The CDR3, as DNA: TGTGCCAGCAGTTCACCGGGACGAACACCCCTCCACTTT. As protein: CASSSPGRTPLHF.

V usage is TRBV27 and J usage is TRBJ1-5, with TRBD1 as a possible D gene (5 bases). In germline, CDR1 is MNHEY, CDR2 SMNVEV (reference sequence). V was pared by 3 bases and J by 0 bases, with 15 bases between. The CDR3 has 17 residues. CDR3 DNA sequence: TGTGCCAGCAGTTTCGGGGCAGGAGGTCCTAGCAATCAGCCCCAGCATTTT. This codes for CASSFGAGGPSNQPQHF.